This TCR beta chain was captured in a study of blood T cell repertoires in COVID-19. The overall study: The cDNA or gDNA used as material had been derived from T cells, B-cell-depleted T cells, or PBMCs.

In the original analysis: Amplification from reference gene primers served as the basis for estimated nucleated cell counts. TCRdb's copy holds only in-frame clones and misses some; the assay was immunoSEQ multiplex PCR. V, J and clone size derive from that table, while D and trimming were established from the DNA sequence. The repertoire includes about 130,000 clones, 65% to 90% of them detected once, and less than 2.5% sits in the top ten. V was trimmed by 5 bases and J by 3 bases, leaving 14 bases between them. The CDR3 extends over 15 amino acids. Germline CDR1 reads SGHVS; CDR2 reads FNYEAQ. Participants reported their clinical history, and cohort assignment relied on those reports. Each recovered donor of Cohort 3 presented with two negative PCRs, clearance, or symptom resolution.

The sequence came from a woman between 45 and 65 years old who had recovered from COVID-19. Material: PBMCs or T cells enriched from blood (not recorded which). The J gene is TRBJ2-1, the V gene TRBV7-6; TRBD1 is a possible D gene (5 bases). CDR3 DNA: TGTGCCAGCAGCCAACAGGCGAACCTCTACAATGAGCAGTTCTTC. This sequence encodes CASSQQANLYNEQFF.